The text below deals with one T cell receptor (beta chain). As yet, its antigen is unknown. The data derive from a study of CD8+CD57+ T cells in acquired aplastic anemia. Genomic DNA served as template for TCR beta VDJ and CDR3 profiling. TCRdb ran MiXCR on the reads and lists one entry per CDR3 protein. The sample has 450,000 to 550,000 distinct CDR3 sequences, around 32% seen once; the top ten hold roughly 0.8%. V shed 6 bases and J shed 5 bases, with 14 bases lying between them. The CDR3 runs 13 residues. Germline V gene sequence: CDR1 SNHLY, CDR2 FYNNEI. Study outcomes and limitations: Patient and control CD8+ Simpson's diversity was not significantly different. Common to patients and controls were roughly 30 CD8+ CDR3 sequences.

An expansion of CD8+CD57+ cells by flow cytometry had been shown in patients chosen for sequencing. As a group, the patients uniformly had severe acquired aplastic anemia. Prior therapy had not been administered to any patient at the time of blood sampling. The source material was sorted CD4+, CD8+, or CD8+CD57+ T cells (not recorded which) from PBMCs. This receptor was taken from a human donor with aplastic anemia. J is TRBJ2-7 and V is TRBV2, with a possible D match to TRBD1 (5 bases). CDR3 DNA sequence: TGTGCCAGCAGCCCCACAGGAGCAAACGAGCAGTACTTC. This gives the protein CASSPTGANEQYF.